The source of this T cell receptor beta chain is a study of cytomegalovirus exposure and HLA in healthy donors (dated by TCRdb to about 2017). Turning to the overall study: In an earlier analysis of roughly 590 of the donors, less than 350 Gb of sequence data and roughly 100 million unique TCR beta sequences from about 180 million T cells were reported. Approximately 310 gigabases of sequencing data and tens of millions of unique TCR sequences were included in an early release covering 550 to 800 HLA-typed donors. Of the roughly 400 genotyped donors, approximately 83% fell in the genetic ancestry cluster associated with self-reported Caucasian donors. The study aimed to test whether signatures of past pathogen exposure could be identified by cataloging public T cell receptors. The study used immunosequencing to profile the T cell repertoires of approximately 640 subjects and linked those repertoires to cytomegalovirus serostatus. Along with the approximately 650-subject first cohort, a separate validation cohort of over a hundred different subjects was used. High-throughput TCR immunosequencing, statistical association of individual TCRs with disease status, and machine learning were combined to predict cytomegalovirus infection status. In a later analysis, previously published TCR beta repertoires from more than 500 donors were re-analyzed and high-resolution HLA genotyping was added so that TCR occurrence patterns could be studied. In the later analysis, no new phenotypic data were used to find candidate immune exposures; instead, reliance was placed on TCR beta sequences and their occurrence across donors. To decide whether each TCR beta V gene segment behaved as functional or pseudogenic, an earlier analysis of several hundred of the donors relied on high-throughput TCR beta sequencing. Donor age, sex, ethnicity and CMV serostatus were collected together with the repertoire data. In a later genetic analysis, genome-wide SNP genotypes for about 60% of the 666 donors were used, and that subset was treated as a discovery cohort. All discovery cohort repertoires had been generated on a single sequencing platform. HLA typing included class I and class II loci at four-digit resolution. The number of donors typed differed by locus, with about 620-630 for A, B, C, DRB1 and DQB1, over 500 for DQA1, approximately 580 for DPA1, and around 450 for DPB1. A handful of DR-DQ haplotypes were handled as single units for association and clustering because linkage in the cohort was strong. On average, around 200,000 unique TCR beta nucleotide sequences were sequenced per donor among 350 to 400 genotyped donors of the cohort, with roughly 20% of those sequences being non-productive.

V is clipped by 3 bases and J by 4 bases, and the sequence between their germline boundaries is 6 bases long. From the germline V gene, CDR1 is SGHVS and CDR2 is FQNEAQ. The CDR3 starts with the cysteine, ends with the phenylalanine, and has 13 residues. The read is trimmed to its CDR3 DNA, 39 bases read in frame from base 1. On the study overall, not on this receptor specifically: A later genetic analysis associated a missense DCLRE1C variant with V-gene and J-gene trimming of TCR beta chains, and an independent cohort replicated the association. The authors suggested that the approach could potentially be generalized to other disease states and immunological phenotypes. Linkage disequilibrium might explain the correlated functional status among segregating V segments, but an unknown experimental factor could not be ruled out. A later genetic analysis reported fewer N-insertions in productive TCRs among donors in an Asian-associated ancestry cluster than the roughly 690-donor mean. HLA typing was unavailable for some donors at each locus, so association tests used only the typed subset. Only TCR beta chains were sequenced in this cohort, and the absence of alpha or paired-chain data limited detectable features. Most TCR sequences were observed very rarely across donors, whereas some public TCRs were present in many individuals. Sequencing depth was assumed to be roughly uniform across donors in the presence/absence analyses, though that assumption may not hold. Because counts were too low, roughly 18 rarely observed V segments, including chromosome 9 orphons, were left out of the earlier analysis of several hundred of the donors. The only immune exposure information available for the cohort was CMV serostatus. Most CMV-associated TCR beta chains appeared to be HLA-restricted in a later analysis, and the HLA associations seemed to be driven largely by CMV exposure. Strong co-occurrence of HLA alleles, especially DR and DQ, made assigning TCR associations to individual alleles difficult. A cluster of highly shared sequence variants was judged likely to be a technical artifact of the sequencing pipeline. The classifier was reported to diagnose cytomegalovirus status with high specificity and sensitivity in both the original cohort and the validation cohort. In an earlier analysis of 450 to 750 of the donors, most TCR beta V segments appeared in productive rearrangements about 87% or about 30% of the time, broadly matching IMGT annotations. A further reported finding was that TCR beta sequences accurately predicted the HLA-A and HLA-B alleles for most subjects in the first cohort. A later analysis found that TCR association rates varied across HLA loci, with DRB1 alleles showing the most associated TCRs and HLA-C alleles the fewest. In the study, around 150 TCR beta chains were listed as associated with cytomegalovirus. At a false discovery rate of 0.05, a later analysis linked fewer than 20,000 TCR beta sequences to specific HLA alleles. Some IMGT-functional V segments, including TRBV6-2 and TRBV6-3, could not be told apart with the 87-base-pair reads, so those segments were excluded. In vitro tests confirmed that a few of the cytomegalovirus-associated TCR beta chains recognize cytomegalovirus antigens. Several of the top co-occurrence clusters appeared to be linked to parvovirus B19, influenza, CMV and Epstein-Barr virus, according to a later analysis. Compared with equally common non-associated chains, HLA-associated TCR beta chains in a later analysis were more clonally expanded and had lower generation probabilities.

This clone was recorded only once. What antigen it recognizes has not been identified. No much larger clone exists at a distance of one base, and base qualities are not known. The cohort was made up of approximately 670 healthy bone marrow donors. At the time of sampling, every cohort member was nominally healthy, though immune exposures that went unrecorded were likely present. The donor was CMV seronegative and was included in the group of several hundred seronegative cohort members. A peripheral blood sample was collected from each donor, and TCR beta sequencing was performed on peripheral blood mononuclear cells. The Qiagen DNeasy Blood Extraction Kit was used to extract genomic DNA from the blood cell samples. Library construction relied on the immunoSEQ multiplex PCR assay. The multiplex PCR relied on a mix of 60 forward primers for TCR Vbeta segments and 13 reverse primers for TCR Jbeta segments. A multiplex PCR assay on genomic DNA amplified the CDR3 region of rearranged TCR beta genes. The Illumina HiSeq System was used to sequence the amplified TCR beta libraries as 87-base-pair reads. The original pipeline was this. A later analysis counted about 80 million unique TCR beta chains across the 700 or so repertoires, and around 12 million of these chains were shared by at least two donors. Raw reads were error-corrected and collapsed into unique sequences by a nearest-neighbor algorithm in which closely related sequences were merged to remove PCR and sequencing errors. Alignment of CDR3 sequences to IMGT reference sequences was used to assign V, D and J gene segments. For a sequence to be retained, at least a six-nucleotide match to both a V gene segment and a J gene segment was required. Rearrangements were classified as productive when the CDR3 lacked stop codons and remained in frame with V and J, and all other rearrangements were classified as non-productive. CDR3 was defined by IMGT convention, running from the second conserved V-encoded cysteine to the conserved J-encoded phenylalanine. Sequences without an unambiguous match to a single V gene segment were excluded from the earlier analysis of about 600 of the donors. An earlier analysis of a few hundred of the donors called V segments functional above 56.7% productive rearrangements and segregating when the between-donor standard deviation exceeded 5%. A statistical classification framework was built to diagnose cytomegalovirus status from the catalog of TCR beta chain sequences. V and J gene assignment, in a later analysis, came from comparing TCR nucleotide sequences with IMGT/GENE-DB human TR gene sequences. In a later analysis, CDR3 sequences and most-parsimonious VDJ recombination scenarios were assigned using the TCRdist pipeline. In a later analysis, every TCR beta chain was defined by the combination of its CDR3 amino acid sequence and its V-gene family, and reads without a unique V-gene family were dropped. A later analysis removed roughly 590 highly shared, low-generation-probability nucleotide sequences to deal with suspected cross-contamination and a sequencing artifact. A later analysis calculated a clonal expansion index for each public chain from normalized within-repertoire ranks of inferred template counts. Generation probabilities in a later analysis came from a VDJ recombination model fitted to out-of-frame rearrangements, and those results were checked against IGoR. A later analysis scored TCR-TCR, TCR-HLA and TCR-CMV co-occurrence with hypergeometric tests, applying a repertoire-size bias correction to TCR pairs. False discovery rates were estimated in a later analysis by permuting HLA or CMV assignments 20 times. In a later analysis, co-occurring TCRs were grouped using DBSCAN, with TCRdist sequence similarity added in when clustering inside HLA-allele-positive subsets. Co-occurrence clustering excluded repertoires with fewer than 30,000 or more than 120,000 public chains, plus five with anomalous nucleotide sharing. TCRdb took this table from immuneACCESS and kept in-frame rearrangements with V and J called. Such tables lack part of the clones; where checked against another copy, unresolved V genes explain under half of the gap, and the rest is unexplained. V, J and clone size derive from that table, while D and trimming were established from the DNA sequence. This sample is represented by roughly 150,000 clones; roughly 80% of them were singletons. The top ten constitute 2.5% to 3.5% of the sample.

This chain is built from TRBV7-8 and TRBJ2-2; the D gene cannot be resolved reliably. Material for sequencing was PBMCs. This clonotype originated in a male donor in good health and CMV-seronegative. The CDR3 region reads CASSLPVTGELFF. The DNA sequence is TGTGCCAGCAGCTTGCCGGTCACCGGGGAGCTGTTTTTT. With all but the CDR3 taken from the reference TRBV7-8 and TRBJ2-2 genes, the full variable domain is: GAGVSQSPRYKVAKRGQDVALRCDPISGHVSLFWYQQALGQGPEFLTYFQNEAQLDKSGLPSDRFFAERPEGSVSTLKIQRTQQEDSAVYLCASSLPVTGELFFGEGSRLTVL.